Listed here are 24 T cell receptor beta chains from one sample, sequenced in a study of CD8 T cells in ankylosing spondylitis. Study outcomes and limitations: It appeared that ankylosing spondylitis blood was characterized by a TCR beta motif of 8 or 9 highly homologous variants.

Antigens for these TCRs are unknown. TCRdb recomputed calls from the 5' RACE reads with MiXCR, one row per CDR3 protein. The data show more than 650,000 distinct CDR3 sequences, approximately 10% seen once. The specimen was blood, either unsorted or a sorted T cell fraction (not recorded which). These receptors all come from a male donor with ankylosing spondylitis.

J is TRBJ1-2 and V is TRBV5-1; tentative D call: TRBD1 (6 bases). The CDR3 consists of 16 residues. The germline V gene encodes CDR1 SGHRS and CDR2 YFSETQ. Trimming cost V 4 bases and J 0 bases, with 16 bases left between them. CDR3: CASSPEQGYSNYGYTF. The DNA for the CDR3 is TGCGCCAGCAGCCCCGAACAGGGTTACTCTAACTATGGCTACACCTTC.

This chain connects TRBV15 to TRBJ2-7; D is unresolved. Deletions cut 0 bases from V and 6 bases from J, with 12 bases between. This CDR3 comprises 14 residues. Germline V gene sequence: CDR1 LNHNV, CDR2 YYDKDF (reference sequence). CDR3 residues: CATSRESDLFEQYF. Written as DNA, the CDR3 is TGTGCCACCAGCAGAGAGAGCGATCTCTTCGAGCAGTACTTC.

The CDR3 reads CSVETPPLDTQYF. In DNA, the CDR3 is TGCAGTGTCGAGACACCACCACTTGATACGCAGTATTTT. This rearrangement joins TRBV20-1 to TRBJ2-3; D uncertain. CDR3 size: 13 residues. In germline, CDR1 is DFQATT, CDR2 SNEGSKA (reference sequence). The V end was cut by 7 bases, the J end by 6 bases, with 17 bases between.

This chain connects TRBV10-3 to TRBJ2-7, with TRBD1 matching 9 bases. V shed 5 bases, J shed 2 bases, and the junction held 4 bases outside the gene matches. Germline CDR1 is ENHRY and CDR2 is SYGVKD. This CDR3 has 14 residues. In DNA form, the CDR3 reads TGTGCCATCAGTTGGGACAGGGTCACCTACGAGCAGTACTTC. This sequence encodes CAISWDRVTYEQYF.

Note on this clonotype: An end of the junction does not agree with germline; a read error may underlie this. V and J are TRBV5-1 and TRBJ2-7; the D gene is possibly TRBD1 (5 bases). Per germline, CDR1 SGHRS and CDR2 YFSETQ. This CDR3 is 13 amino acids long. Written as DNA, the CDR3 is TGCGCCGGCAGCGCCTTGACAGAGTCCGAGCAGTACTTC. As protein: CAGSALTESEQYF.

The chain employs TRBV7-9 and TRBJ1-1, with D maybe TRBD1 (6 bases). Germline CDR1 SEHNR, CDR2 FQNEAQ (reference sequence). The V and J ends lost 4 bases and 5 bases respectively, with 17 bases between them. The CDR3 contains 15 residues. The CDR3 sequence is CASSSPTGYETEAFF. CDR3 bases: TGTGCCAGCAGCTCGCCCACAGGGTACGAGACTGAAGCTTTCTTT. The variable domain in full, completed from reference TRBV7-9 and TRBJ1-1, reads DTGVSQNPRHKITKRGQNVTFRCDPISEHNRLYWYRQTLGQGPEFLTYFQNEAQLEKSRLLSDRFSAERPKGSFSTLEIQRTEQGDSAMYLCASSSPTGYETEAFFGQGTRLTVV.

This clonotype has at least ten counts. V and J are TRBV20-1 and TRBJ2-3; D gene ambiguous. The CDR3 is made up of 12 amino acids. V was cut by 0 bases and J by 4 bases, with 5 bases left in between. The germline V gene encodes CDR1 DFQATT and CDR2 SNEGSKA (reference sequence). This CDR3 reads CSARDFADTQYF. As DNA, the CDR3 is TGCAGTGCTAGAGATTTTGCAGATACGCAGTATTTT.

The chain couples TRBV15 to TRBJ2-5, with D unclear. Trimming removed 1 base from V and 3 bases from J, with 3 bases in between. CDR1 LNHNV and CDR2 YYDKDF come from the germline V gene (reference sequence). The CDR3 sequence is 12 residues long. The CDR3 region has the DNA TGTGCCACCAGCAGAGCGGAAGAGACCCAGTACTTC. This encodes CATSRAEETQYF. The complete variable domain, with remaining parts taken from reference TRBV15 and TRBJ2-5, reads DAMVIQNPRYQVTQFGKPVTLSCSQTLNHNVMYWYQQKSSQAPKLLFHYYDKDFNNEADTPDNFQSRRPNTSFCFLDIRSPGLGDTAMYLCATSRAEETQYFGPGTRLLVL.

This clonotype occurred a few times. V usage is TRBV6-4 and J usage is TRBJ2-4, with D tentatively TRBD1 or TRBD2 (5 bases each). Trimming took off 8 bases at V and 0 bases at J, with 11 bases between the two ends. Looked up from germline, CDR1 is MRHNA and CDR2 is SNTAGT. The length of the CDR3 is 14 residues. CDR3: CASGTALAKNIQYF. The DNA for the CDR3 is TGTGCCAGCGGGACCGCGCTAGCCAAAAACATTCAGTACTTC.

The CDR3 DNA reads TGCGCCAGCAGCGAGACACCCGAACCCGGTGGCTACACCTTC. As protein: CASSETPEPGGYTF. The chain has TRBV5-1 and TRBJ1-2; D call uncertain. V lost 4 bases to trimming and J lost 7 bases, with 17 bases between them. CDR1 is SGHRS and CDR2 is YFSETQ in the germline V gene. The CDR3 is 14 residues long.

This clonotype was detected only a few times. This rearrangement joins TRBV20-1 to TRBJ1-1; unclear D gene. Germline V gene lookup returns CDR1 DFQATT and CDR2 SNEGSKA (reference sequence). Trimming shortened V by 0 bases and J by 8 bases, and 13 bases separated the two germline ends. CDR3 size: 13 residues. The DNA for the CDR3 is TGCAGTGCTAGAGATCCTGAGACTGACGAAGCTTTCTTT. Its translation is CSARDPETDEAFF.

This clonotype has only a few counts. CDR3 nucleotide sequence: TGTGCCTCCCCCCGGGACTTGTCAAACACTGAAGCTTTCTTT. Its protein product is CASPRDLSNTEAFF. The rearrangement joins TRBV10-3 to TRBJ1-1; D might be TRBD1 (5 bases). V dropped 11 bases and J dropped 2 bases, with 18 bases sitting between them. The germline gives CDR1 ENHRY, CDR2 SYGVKD. This CDR3 comprises 14 residues.

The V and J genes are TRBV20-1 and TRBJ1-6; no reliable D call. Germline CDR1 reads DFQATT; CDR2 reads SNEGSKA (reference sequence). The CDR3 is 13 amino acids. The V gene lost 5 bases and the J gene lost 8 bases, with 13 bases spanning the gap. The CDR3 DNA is TGCAGTGCTTTCATCACGGCCGATTCACCCCTCCACTTT. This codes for CSAFITADSPLHF.

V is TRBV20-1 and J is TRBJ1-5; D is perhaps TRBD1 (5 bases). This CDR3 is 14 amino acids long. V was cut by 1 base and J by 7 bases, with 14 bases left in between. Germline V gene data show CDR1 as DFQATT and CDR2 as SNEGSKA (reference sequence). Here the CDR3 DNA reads TGCAGTGCTAGAGTTGGCCAGGGCGGGCAGCCCCAGCATTTT. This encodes CSARVGQGGQPQHF.

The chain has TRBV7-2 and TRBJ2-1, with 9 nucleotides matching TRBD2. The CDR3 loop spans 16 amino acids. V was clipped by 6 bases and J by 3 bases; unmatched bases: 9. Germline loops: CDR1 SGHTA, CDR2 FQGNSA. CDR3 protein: CASSPDGTSNYNEQFF. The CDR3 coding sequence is TGTGCCAGCAGTCCCGACGGGACTAGCAACTACAATGAGCAGTTCTTC.

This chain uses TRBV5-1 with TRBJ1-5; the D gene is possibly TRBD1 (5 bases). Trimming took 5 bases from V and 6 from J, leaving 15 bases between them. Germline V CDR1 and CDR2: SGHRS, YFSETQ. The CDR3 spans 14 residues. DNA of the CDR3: TGCGCCAGCAGTTTGACAGTAGGAATTCAGCCCCAGCATTTT. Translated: CASSLTVGIQPQHF. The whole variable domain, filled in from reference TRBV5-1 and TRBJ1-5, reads KAGVTQTPRYLIKTRGQQVTLSCSPISGHRSVSWYQQTPGQGLQFLFEYFSETQRNKGNFPGRFSGRQFSNSRSEMNVSTLELGDSALYLCASSLTVGIQPQHFGDGTRLSIL.

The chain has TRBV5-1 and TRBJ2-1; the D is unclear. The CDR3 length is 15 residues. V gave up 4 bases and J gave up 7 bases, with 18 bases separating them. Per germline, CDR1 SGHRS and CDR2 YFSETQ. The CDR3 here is CASSPDYFLGNEQFF. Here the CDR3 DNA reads TGCGCCAGCAGCCCCGATTACTTCTTGGGGAATGAGCAGTTCTTC.

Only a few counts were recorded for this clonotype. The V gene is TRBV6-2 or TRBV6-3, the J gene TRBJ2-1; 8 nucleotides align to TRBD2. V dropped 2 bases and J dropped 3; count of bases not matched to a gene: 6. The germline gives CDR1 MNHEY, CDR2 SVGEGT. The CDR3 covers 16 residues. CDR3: CASSYRAGGLYNEQFF. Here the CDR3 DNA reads TGTGCCAGCAGTTACAGGGCGGGGGGCCTCTACAATGAGCAGTTCTTC.

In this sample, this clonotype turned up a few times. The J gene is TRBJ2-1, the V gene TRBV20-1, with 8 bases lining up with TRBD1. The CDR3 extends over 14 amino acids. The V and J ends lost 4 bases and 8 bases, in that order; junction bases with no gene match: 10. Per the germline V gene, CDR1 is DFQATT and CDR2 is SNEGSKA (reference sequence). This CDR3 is CSANRDRSRDEQFF. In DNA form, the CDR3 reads TGCAGTGCTAACCGGGACAGGAGTAGGGATGAGCAGTTCTTC.

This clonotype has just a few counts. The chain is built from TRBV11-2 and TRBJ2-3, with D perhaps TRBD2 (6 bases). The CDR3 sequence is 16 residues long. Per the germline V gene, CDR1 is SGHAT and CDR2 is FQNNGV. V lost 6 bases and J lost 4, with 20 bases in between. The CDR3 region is CASRRRTIGVPDTQYF. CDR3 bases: TGTGCCAGCAGAAGAAGGACTATCGGGGTCCCAGATACGCAGTATTTT.

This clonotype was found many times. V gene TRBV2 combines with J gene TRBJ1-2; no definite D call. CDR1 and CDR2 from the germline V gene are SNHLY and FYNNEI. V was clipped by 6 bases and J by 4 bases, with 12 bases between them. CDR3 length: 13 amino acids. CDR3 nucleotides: TGTGCCAGCAGCCAGACACCCATCTATGGCTACACCTTC. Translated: CASSQTPIYGYTF.

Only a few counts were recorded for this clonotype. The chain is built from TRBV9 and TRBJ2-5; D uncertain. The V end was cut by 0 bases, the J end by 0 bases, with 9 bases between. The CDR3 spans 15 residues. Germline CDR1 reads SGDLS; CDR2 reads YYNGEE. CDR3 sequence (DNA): TGTGCCAGCAGCGTAGGGGTCCGCAACCAAGAGACCCAGTACTTC. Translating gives CASSVGVRNQETQYF. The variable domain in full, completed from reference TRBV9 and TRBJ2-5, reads DSGVTQTPKHLITATGQRVTLRCSPRSGDLSVYWYQQSLDQGLQFLIQYYNGEERAKGNILERFSAQQFPDLHSELNLSSLELGDSALYFCASSVGVRNQETQYFGPGTRLLVL.

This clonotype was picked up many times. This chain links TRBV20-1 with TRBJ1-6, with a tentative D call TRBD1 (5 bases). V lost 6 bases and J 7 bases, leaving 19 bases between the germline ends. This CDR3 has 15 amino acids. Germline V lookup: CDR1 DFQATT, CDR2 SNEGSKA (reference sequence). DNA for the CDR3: TGCAGTGCCGCTAGAGACCAGGGAGAAAATTCACCCCTCCACTTT. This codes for CSAARDQGENSPLHF.

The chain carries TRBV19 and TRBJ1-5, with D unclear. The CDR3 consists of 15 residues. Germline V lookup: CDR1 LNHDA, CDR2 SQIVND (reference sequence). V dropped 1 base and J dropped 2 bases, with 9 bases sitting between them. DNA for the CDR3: TGTGCCAGTAGTATAGGGCAGGCTGGCAATCAGCCCCAGCATTTT. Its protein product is CASSIGQAGNQPQHF.